This TCR beta chain was captured in a study of cytomegalovirus exposure and HLA in healthy donors. Study-wide context: Later analysis reported that the 120 or so validation repertoires shared the platform of the approximately 620 first-cohort repertoires.

TCRdb's copy holds only in-frame clones and misses some; the assay was immunoSEQ multiplex PCR. The sample consists of some 78,000 clones, 90% to 96% of them appearing once. The TCR originated in a man between 18 and 29 years old in good health and CMV-seropositive. The sample was PBMCs.

The CDR3 DNA reads TGTGCCAGTAGGTCGGCATCAGCGAGGACTGAAGCTTTCTTT. The encoded protein is CASRSASARTEAFF. This sequence joins TRBV19 and TRBJ1-1; D gene ambiguous. CDR1 LNHDA and CDR2 SQIVND come from the germline V gene (reference sequence). The CDR3 covers 14 residues. Deletions cut 6 bases from V and 5 bases from J, with 16 bases between.